The next 21 T cell receptor beta chains were all read from a single sample in a study of cytomegalovirus exposure and HLA in healthy donors. Primers: 60 Vbeta forward and 13 Jbeta reverse. Assay used: immunoSEQ multiplex PCR; TCRdb lists only in-frame clones, some missing. Here the sample spans more than 100,000 clones, 72% being singletons. The sequenced sample consisted of PBMCs. These receptor sequences come from a man aged 45 to 65 in good health and CMV-seropositive.

A word on this clone: Other DNA sequences within the sample encode an identical CDR3. The rearrangement uses TRBV5-1 and TRBJ2-3; tentative D call: TRBD2 (6 bases). Germline V gene sequence: CDR1 SGHRS, CDR2 YFSETQ. This CDR3 contains 17 residues. V was pared by 0 bases and J by 6 bases, with 20 bases between. In nucleotides, the CDR3 is TGCGCCAGCAGCTTGGGTCATCCGGGACTCTTCACGGATACGCAGTATTTT. Its translation is CASSLGHPGLFTDTQYF.

The chain uses TRBV5-6 and TRBJ2-6; no clear D. CDR1 is SGHDT, CDR2 YYEEEE, per germline. The CDR3 has 13 amino acids. V was shortened by 4 bases and J by 3 bases, with 5 bases between the two germline ends. CDR3 region: CASSPRGANVLTF. CDR3 in DNA: TGTGCCAGCAGCCCGCGTGGGGCCAACGTCCTGACTTTC.

The chain combines TRBV28 with TRBJ2-3, with D perhaps TRBD2 (5 bases). The CDR3 totals 16 residues. Trimming cost V 5 bases and J 4 bases, with 19 bases left between them. Germline values: CDR1 MDHEN, CDR2 SYDVKM. In DNA form, the CDR3 reads TGTGCCAGCAGTCCGGCGGGTGGGGTTTCCTCAGATACGCAGTATTTT. It is translated as CASSPAGGVSSDTQYF.

The V gene is TRBV5-1, the J gene TRBJ1-5, with 8 positions matching TRBD1. This CDR3 has 15 residues. J gave up 6 bases and V 4 bases, and 9 bases lay outside the gene matches. Germline CDR1 is SGHRS and CDR2 is YFSETQ. CDR3 nucleotide sequence: TGCGCCAGCAGCCAGACAGGGGATTTCGGTCAGCCCCAGCATTTT. It translates to CASSQTGDFGQPQHF.

V gene TRBV29-1 combines with J gene TRBJ2-5; possibly TRBD1 for D (6 bases). CDR1 SQVTM and CDR2 ANQGSEA come from the germline V gene. The CDR3 is 13 amino acids. Trimming cost V 6 bases and J 1 base, with 12 bases left between them. This chain's CDR3 is CSVTRQAQETQYF. The DNA for the CDR3 is TGCAGCGTGACCAGACAGGCCCAAGAGACCCAGTACTTC.

V gene TRBV7-9 combines with J gene TRBJ1-2; 7 bases align to TRBD1. J was trimmed by 0 bases and V by 5 bases; bases with no gene match: 6. The CDR3 is made up of 15 amino acids. CDR1 is SEHNR and CDR2 is FQNEAQ in the germline V gene (reference sequence). CDR3: CASSRGDSSNYGYTF. The CDR3 DNA is TGTGCCAGCAGCAGGGGGGACAGTTCTAACTATGGCTACACCTTC.

Only a few counts were recorded for this clone. The rearrangement links TRBV18 to TRBJ1-1; no firm D call. The CDR3 length is 16 residues. The V end was cut by 6 bases, the J end by 1 base, with 18 bases between. CDR1 is KGHSH and CDR2 is LQKENI in the germline V gene. The CDR3: CASSTGGTAGNTEAFF. The CDR3 DNA reads TGTGCCAGCTCCACCGGCGGTACGGCTGGGAACACTGAAGCTTTCTTT.

The chain carries TRBV15 and TRBJ1-4; maybe TRBD1 (5 bases). Trimming shortened V by 3 bases and J by 6 bases, and 11 bases separated the two germline ends. CDR3 length equals 14 residues. CDR1 and CDR2 from the germline V gene are LNHNV and YYDKDF (reference sequence). CDR3 residues: CATSRAGGDEKLFF. The CDR3 region has the DNA TGTGCCACCAGCAGGGCCGGGGGGGATGAAAAACTGTTTTTT.

This clone has a handful of counts. The V call is TRBV18, the J call TRBJ2-7; 9 positions agree with TRBD1. Germline V lookup: CDR1 KGHSH, CDR2 LQKENI. The CDR3 runs to 16 residues. The J segment lost 0 bases and the V segment lost 5 bases, leaving 8 bases of the junction unmatched. The CDR3 protein is CASSSTGTGNSYEQYF. For the CDR3, the DNA is TGTGCCAGCTCATCGACCGGGACAGGGAACTCCTACGAGCAGTACTTC.

The rearrangement joins TRBV4-3 to TRBJ2-7, with D tentatively TRBD2 (6 bases). V was cut by 4 bases and J by 4 bases, with 14 bases left in between. The CDR3 contains 14 residues. CDR1 and CDR2 (germline): LGHNA, YSLEER. The DNA for the CDR3 is TGCGCCAGCAGCCCGAGTCGGGGGTGGTACGAGCAGTACTTC. As protein: CASSPSRGWYEQYF.

The chain recombines TRBV7-2 with TRBJ1-5; perhaps TRBD1 as D (6 bases). CDR1 and CDR2 (germline): SGHTA, FQGNSA. V was trimmed by 5 bases and J by 2 bases, leaving 10 bases between them. The CDR3 is 14 amino acids. The CDR3 here is CASSPGDRNQPQHF. The CDR3 DNA is TGTGCCAGCAGCCCAGGGGACCGCAATCAGCCCCAGCATTTT.

The rearrangement links TRBV7-9 to TRBJ2-6, with TRBD1 as a possible D gene (7 bases). Trimming stripped 7 bases from V and 0 bases from J, with 16 bases between. Germline V CDR1 and CDR2: SEHNR, FQNEAQ (reference sequence). CDR3 length: 17 amino acids. DNA of the CDR3: TGTGCCAGCATCCCGACAGGGAGGTTCTCTGGGGCCAACGTCCTGACTTTC. Residues: CASIPTGRFSGANVLTF.

The V call is TRBV7-9, the J call TRBJ1-6; D is perhaps TRBD1 (6 bases). This CDR3 has 16 amino acids. V was trimmed by 5 bases and J by 5 bases, leaving 16 bases between them. Germline V gene lookup returns CDR1 SEHNR and CDR2 FQNEAQ (reference sequence). CDR3 amino acids: CASSHSDTGNNSPLHF. CDR3 sequence (DNA): TGTGCCAGCAGCCACTCTGACACAGGGAATAATTCACCCCTCCACTTT.

The chain joins TRBV13 to TRBJ2-4, with D possibly TRBD1 on 7 matching bases. CDR3 length: 18 amino acids. Trimming took 5 bases from V and 7 from J, leaving 27 bases between them. CDR1 and CDR2 (germline): PRHDT, FYEKMQ (reference sequence). In nucleotides, the CDR3 is TGTGCCAGCAGCCCCCCGCGTCTTAGGAGGGGGCTTTGGAACATTCAGTACTTC. Its translation: CASSPPRLRRGLWNIQYF.

V gene TRBV5-1 combines with J gene TRBJ1-2; D unclear. This CDR3 is 11 amino acids long. CDR1 and CDR2 (germline): SGHRS, YFSETQ. The V end lost 3 bases, the J end lost 5 bases, and 5 bases lay between the germline ends. The chain's CDR3 is CASSSGYGYTF. For the CDR3, the DNA is TGCGCCAGCAGCTCGGGGTATGGCTACACCTTC.

This clone showed up just a few times. The chain couples TRBV11-2 to TRBJ1-1; 7 nucleotides agree with TRBD1. With 6 bases clipped from V and 0 bases from J, the junction kept 10 bases outside the gene matches. This CDR3 has 16 amino acids. From germline, CDR1 is SGHAT and CDR2 FQNNGV. The CDR3 DNA reads TGTGCCAGCAGGAGGGACAGAAATTCCATGAACACTGAAGCTTTCTTT. Translating gives CASRRDRNSMNTEAFF.

The chain uses TRBV18 and TRBJ1-4, with TRBD1 as a possible D gene (5 bases). The length of the CDR3 is 16 residues. The germline V and J ends were trimmed by 1 base and 2 bases, with 11 bases remaining between them. Germline V gives CDR1 KGHSH, CDR2 LQKENI. The DNA for the CDR3 is TGTGCCAGCTCACCACAAGGGGCTGCGACTAATGAAAAACTGTTTTTT. Residues: CASSPQGAATNEKLFF. The full variable domain, completed using reference TRBV18 and TRBJ1-4, is NAGVMQNPRHLVRRRGQEARLRCSPMKGHSHVYWYRQLPEEGLKFMVYLQKENIIDESGMPKERFSAEFPKEGPSILRIQQVVRGDSAAYFCASSPQGAATNEKLFFGSGTQLSVL.

This rearrangement joins TRBV5-6 to TRBJ2-7; 7 bases are shared with TRBD1. In germline, CDR1 is SGHDT, CDR2 YYEEEE. J was trimmed by 0 bases and V by 4 bases; bases with no gene match: 10. This CDR3 has 16 residues. This CDR3 reads CASSPSRGFPSYEQYF. In DNA form, the CDR3 reads TGTGCCAGCAGCCCAAGCAGGGGGTTCCCCTCCTACGAGCAGTACTTC. The entire variable domain, with the rest obtained from reference TRBV5-6 and TRBJ2-7, is as follows: DAGVTQSPTHLIKTRGQQVTLRCSPKSGHDTVSWYQQALGQGPQFIFQYYEEEERQRGNFPDRFSGHQFPNYSSELNVNALLLGDSALYLCASSPSRGFPSYEQYFGPGTRLTVT.

The count of this clone is one. The rearrangement links TRBV29-1 to TRBJ2-5; possible D gene TRBD2, 6 bases. With 3 bases removed from V and 3 bases from J, the gap between germline ends came to 14 bases. Looked up from germline, CDR1 is SQVTM and CDR2 is ANQGSEA. The CDR3 is made up of 14 amino acids. In DNA form, the CDR3 reads TGCAGCGTTGATGACAGCCGGGGGAAAGAGACCCAGTACTTC. Its protein product is CSVDDSRGKETQYF.

The V call is TRBV7-9, the J call TRBJ2-5, with 12 bases that match TRBD2. Germline V gene data show CDR1 as SEHNR and CDR2 as FQNEAQ (reference sequence). V was clipped by 5 bases and J by 4 bases; unmatched bases: 8. The CDR3 has 16 amino acids. The CDR3 reads CASSLGLAGIGETQYF. The CDR3 bases are TGTGCCAGCAGCCTTGGACTAGCGGGAATAGGAGAGACCCAGTACTTC.

The CDR3 DNA sequence: TGTGCCAGCAGTCCCAGACAGTCCGCTTCACCCCTCCACTTT. This sequence encodes CASSPRQSASPLHF. The chain has TRBV6-5 and TRBJ1-6; weak D call: TRBD1 (5 bases). The CDR3 covers 14 residues. Germline CDR1 MNHEY, CDR2 SVGAGI. Trimming stripped 5 bases from V and 9 bases from J, with 14 bases between.